This T cell receptor beta chain was observed in a study of blood T cell repertoires in COVID-19. Across the whole study: Sample material is recorded as cDNA or gDNA derived from T cells, B-cell-depleted T cells, or PBMCs.

Looked up from germline, CDR1 is MGHRA and CDR2 is YSYEKL. The V gene end was trimmed by 5 bases and the J gene end by 0 bases; junction bases not matched to a gene: 10. The CDR3 has 16 residues. Libraries were prepared by immunoSEQ multiplex PCR; TCRdb keeps only in-frame clonotypes and omits some of them. Of roughly 200,000 clones listed, roughly 84% are singletons. The V and J genes are TRBV4-1 and TRBJ2-7, with 7 bases aligning to TRBD2. This receptor was taken from a human donor in a cohort sampled during active COVID-19. Source material: peripheral blood. Here the CDR3 DNA reads TGCGCCAGCAGCTACCAACTAGCGCCGAGCTCCTACGAGCAGTACTTC. Encoded protein: CASSYQLAPSSYEQYF.